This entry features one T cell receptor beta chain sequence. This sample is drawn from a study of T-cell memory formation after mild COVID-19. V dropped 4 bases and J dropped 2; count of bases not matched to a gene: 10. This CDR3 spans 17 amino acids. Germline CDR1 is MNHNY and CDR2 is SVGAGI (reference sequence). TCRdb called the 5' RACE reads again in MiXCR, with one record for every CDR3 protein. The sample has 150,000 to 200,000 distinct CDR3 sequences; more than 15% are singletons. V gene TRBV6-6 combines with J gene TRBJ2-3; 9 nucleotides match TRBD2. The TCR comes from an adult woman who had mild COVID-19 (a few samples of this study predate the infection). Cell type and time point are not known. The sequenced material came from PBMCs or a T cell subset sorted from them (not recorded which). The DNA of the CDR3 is TGTGCCAGCAGTTCCGCCCCCGCTAGCGGGGACACAGATACGCAGTATTTT. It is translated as CASSSAPASGDTDTQYF.